This TCR beta chain derives from a study of cytotoxic CD8 clonotypes in ibrutinib-treated CLL. Study as a whole: Among the patients, approximately ten presented as relapsed/refractory and around 15 as treatment-naive; 17 showed unmutated IGHV.

Sequencing was designed to attain a depth spanning 1 in 200,000 to 1 in 1 million T cells. Generated by immunoSEQ multiplex PCR, the TCRdb table keeps only in-frame clones and is missing some. The data contain approximately 210,000 clones, 55% to 85% of them seen just once; the ten biggest clones take up roughly 13%. The CDR3 spans 18 residues. V lost 10 bases, J lost 0 bases, and 15 bases stayed unmatched. The germline CDR1 and CDR2 sequences are MDHEN and SYDVKM. The rearrangement joins TRBV28 to TRBJ2-3; 11 bases are shared with TRBD2. The sequencing used PBMCs, collected after 24 months of ibrutinib treatment. This receptor was identified in a human donor with chronic lymphocytic leukemia. CDR3 protein: CATTTGVGLAASTDTQYF. CDR3 coding DNA: TGTGCCACGACTACCGGGGTGGGACTAGCGGCAAGCACAGATACGCAGTATTTT.